Below are 25 T cell receptor beta chains sequenced from a single sample in a study of Ad26.COV2.S vaccination and SARS-CoV-2 variants. The repertoire was sequenced with immunoSEQ multiplex PCR; TCRdb's copy has only in-frame clones and lacks some. Of 500,000 or so clones listed, approximately 88% are singletons. Treatment reported: roughly 20 received Ad26.COV2.S at low or high dose, single or two shots; about 5 received placebo; per-sample allocation not given. Samples analyzed were those drawn on day 63 after the first vaccine or placebo injection. This sample comprised peripheral blood, obtained in a trial of Ad26.COV2.S vaccine versus placebo. The receptor set was obtained from a person aged 18-60 years who received the Ad26.COV2.S COVID-19 vaccine or a placebo.

The chain couples TRBV29-1 to TRBJ2-7, with D perhaps being TRBD1 or TRBD2 (5 bases each). The length of the CDR3 is 12 residues. Germline assignment: CDR1 SQVTM and CDR2 ANQGSEA. The V and J ends lost 7 bases and 2 bases respectively, with 12 bases between them. CDR3: CSGAEGPYEQYF. The CDR3 nucleotides are TGCAGCGGGGCCGAGGGACCCTACGAGCAGTACTTC.

This clone has a handful of counts. V and J are TRBV7-2 and TRBJ2-7; the match to TRBD1 covers 7 bases. The CDR3 length is 15 residues. Germline V gives CDR1 SGHTA, CDR2 FQGNSA. V shed 5 bases and J 0 bases; nucleotides not matched to a gene: 7. DNA for the CDR3: TGTGCCAGCAGCCTGGACAGGCGAAGCTCCTACGAGCAGTACTTC. This gives the protein CASSLDRRSSYEQYF.

The J gene is TRBJ2-3, the V gene TRBV5-1, with unresolved D. Germline lookup yields CDR1 SGHRS and CDR2 YFSETQ. The CDR3 is 15 residues long. The germline V and J ends were trimmed by 0 bases and 1 base, with 9 bases remaining between them. CDR3 in amino acids: CASSLAARGTDTQYF. The CDR3 DNA follows: TGCGCCAGCAGCTTGGCGGCGCGTGGCACAGATACGCAGTATTTT. Full variable domain (outside the CDR3, taken from reference TRBV5-1 and TRBJ2-3): KAGVTQTPRYLIKTRGQQVTLSCSPISGHRSVSWYQQTPGQGLQFLFEYFSETQRNKGNFPGRFSGRQFSNSRSEMNVSTLELGDSALYLCASSLAARGTDTQYFGPGTRLTVL.

This chain uses TRBV24-1 with TRBJ1-5, with TRBD1 identical over 8 bases. Looked up from germline, CDR1 is KGHDR and CDR2 is SFDVKD. V lost 3 bases to trimming and J lost 4 bases; unmatched junction nucleotides: 7. This CDR3 is built from 16 residues. The DNA for the CDR3 is TGTGCCACCAGTGATGTGCAGGGGGCCGAAAATCAGCCCCAGCATTTT. It encodes CATSDVQGAENQPQHF.

In its sample, this clone was seen once. The chain is built from TRBV5-1 and TRBJ2-2, with a weak D call TRBD1 (6 bases). CDR3 length: 14 residues. V gave up 3 bases and J gave up 6 bases, with 12 bases separating them. Germline values: CDR1 SGHRS, CDR2 YFSETQ. The CDR3 reads CASSSQGMAGELFF. The CDR3 DNA reads as TGCGCCAGCAGCTCTCAGGGGATGGCCGGGGAGCTGTTTTTT. Supplemented by reference TRBV5-1 and TRBJ2-2, the full variable domain reads KAGVTQTPRYLIKTRGQQVTLSCSPISGHRSVSWYQQTPGQGLQFLFEYFSETQRNKGNFPGRFSGRQFSNSRSEMNVSTLELGDSALYLCASSSQGMAGELFFGEGSRLTVL.

J is TRBJ1-5 and V is TRBV6-6, with a possible D match to TRBD1 (5 bases). V lost 6 bases, J lost 3 bases, and 15 bases lay in between. The CDR3 spans 15 residues. Germline loops: CDR1 MNHNY, CDR2 SVGAGI (reference sequence). The CDR3 DNA is TGTGCCAGCAGGGGGCGCGGGGAGAACAATCAGCCCCAGCATTTT. Its translation is CASRGRGENNQPQHF.

This chain joins TRBV7-2 and TRBJ2-2; the D is unclear. With 1 base removed from V and 6 bases from J, the gap between germline ends came to 9 bases. From germline, CDR1 is SGHTA and CDR2 FQGNSA. The CDR3 is 14 residues long. In nucleotides, the CDR3 is TGTGCCAGCAGCTTAGGGCATGGACCCGGGGAGCTGTTTTTT. This codes for CASSLGHGPGELFF.

The chain recombines TRBV11-1 with TRBJ2-5; D is unresolved. This CDR3 comprises 14 residues. CDR1 SGHAT and CDR2 FQDESV come from the germline V gene (reference sequence). V was pared by 4 bases and J by 5 bases, with 14 bases between. The CDR3 loop is CASSSNAVGETQYF. DNA for the CDR3: TGTGCCAGCAGCTCCAACGCCGTAGGCGAGACCCAGTACTTC.

This chain connects TRBV30 to TRBJ2-3; 7 nucleotides match TRBD2. Germline CDR1 and CDR2: GTSNPN and SVGIG (reference sequence). This CDR3 has 15 amino acids. The J segment lost 8 bases and the V segment lost 5 bases, leaving 16 bases of the junction unmatched. CDR3 amino acids: CAWGTKIPSGVTQYF. CDR3 sequence (DNA): TGTGCCTGGGGGACTAAAATCCCTTCGGGGGTTACGCAGTATTTT.

V is TRBV7-9 and J is TRBJ2-5; D is unresolved. The CDR3 is 14 amino acids. V shed 4 bases and J shed 5 bases, with 14 bases lying between them. CDR1 SEHNR and CDR2 FQNEAQ come from the germline V gene (reference sequence). CDR3 region: CASSSYISLETQYF. The CDR3 DNA reads as TGTGCCAGCAGCTCCTATATATCTTTGGAGACCCAGTACTTC. Full variable domain (outside the CDR3, taken from reference TRBV7-9 and TRBJ2-5): DTGVSQNPRHKITKRGQNVTFRCDPISEHNRLYWYRQTLGQGPEFLTYFQNEAQLEKSRLLSDRFSAERPKGSFSTLEIQRTEQGDSAMYLCASSSYISLETQYFGPGTRLLVL.

The chain employs TRBV6-2 or TRBV6-3 and TRBJ2-2, with 7 bases aligning to TRBD1. CDR1 and CDR2 from the germline V gene are MNHEY and SVGEGT. Germline trimming cut 6 bases from V and 0 bases from J; bases unmatched to any gene: 10. The length of the CDR3 is 17 residues. This CDR3 reads CASSPDPGTANTGELFF. CDR3 nucleotides: TGTGCCAGCAGCCCAGACCCCGGGACAGCGAACACCGGGGAGCTGTTTTTT.

The V gene is TRBV29-1, the J gene TRBJ2-1, with 9 bases aligning to TRBD2. Germline V CDR1 and CDR2: SQVTM, ANQGSEA. With V trimmed by 7 bases and J by 5 bases, 3 bases remained unmatched. CDR3 length equals 12 residues. The CDR3 coding sequence is TGCAGCGGCGGGAGGGCAGACAATGAGCAGTTCTTC. Amino acids: CSGGRADNEQFF.

The chain uses TRBV30 and TRBJ1-1, with 9 bases lining up with TRBD1. The CDR3 sequence is 14 residues long. V shed 2 bases and J 4 bases; nucleotides not matched to a gene: 5. Germline CDR1 reads GTSNPN; CDR2 reads SVGIG (reference sequence). Here the CDR3 reads CAWSPGTGSTEAFF. The DNA for the CDR3 is TGTGCCTGGAGTCCCGGGACAGGGAGCACTGAAGCTTTCTTT.

This clone was found a few times. The chain joins TRBV5-8 to TRBJ2-6; 12 bases line up with TRBD2. With 3 bases clipped from V and 0 bases from J, the junction kept 7 bases outside the gene matches. Germline CDR1 is SGHTS and CDR2 is YDEGEE. The CDR3 sequence is 19 residues long. This CDR3 is CASSSMGLAGFSGANVLTF. CDR3 bases: TGTGCCAGCAGCTCCATGGGACTAGCGGGTTTCTCTGGGGCCAACGTCCTGACTTTC.

On this clone itself: At the DNA level, this CDR3 is encoded by other sequences in the same sample as well. The chain carries TRBV28 and TRBJ1-1; D remains ambiguous. This CDR3 comprises 12 residues. Germline CDR1 MDHEN, CDR2 SYDVKM. Trimming took 3 bases from V and 1 from J, leaving 3 bases between them. The CDR3 region has the DNA TGTGCCAGCAGTTTGGGGAACACTGAAGCTTTCTTT. As protein: CASSLGNTEAFF. Full variable domain (missing parts from reference TRBV28 and TRBJ1-1): DVKVTQSSRYLVKRTGEKVFLECVQDMDHENMFWYRQDPGLGLRLIYFSYDVKMKEKGDIPEGYSVSREKKERFSLILESASTNQTSMYLCASSLGNTEAFFGQGTRLTVV.

V gene TRBV6-6 combines with J gene TRBJ1-1; D might be TRBD1 (5 bases). Germline assignment: CDR1 MNHNY and CDR2 SVGAGI (reference sequence). The CDR3 is 14 amino acids. The germline V and J ends were trimmed by 6 bases and 0 bases, with 11 bases remaining between them. The CDR3 sequence: CASRRTSMNTEAFF. The CDR3 bases are TGTGCCAGCAGAAGGACAAGTATGAACACTGAAGCTTTCTTT.

The chain recombines TRBV27 with TRBJ1-2; D possibly corresponds to TRBD1 (5 bases). Germline CDR1 is MNHEY and CDR2 is SMNVEV (reference sequence). This CDR3 has 12 amino acids. The ends were cut back, 5 bases at V and 8 bases at J, with 12 bases in the middle. The CDR3 is CASSPLWGGYTF. CDR3 in DNA: TGTGCCAGCAGTCCCCTCTGGGGCGGCTACACCTTC.

The rearrangement links TRBV7-2 to TRBJ2-3; maybe TRBD2 (5 bases). Germline V gene sequence: CDR1 SGHTA, CDR2 FQGNSA. The CDR3 loop spans 14 amino acids. Trimming shortened V by 2 bases and J by 4 bases, and 10 bases separated the two germline ends. The CDR3 spells CASSLIRGADTQYF. CDR3 sequence (DNA): TGTGCCAGCAGCTTAATCCGGGGAGCAGATACGCAGTATTTT.

This clone has only one observation. The chain links TRBV2 to TRBJ2-3; 9 bases are a match to TRBD2. Germline V gene data show CDR1 as SNHLY and CDR2 as FYNNEI. The CDR3 has 14 amino acids. The junction had 6 bases not matched to a gene; V was cut back by 8 bases and J by 3 bases. Written as DNA, the CDR3 is TGTGCCAGCCTTAGGAGCGGGAGGACAGATACGCAGTATTTT. It codes for CASLRSGRTDTQYF.

The rearrangement links TRBV18 to TRBJ1-2, with TRBD1 matching 9 bases. CDR1 and CDR2 (germline): KGHSH, LQKENI. The CDR3 has 13 amino acids. The V gene end was trimmed by 4 bases and the J gene end by 6 bases; junction bases not matched to a gene: 3. DNA for the CDR3: TGTGCCAGCTCACGGGACAGGGAAGATGGCTACACCTTC. Translating gives CASSRDREDGYTF.

V usage is TRBV27 and J usage is TRBJ1-2; tentatively, D is TRBD1 (6 bases). The CDR3 length is 18 residues. V lost 3 bases and J 2 bases, leaving 22 bases between the germline ends. CDR1 and CDR2 (germline): MNHEY, SMNVEV (reference sequence). CDR3 sequence (DNA): TGTGCCAGCAGTTTGGGGGCGGGACCCCTATACCGCAACTATGGCTACACCTTC. The encoded protein is CASSLGAGPLYRNYGYTF.

This chain joins TRBV29-1 and TRBJ1-2, with 10 bases fitting TRBD1. The ends lost 4 bases at V and 2 bases at J; junction bases unmatched: 1. Germline-derived CDR1 and CDR2 are SQVTM and ANQGSEA. The CDR3 consists of 13 residues. The chain's CDR3 is CSVAGQGNYGYTF. The CDR3 coding sequence is TGCAGCGTTGCGGGACAGGGGAACTATGGCTACACCTTC.

The V and J genes are TRBV9 and TRBJ2-7; 11 bases fit TRBD2. From germline, CDR1 is SGDLS and CDR2 YYNGEE. The J segment lost 9 bases and the V segment lost 1 base, leaving 27 bases of the junction unmatched. The CDR3 has 21 amino acids. In DNA form, the CDR3 reads TGTGCCAGCAGCGTACGTGACCTGGGACTAGCGGCATTCTCACTACTCCTAAGGCAGTACTTC. This sequence encodes CASSVRDLGLAAFSLLLRQYF.

The genes are TRBV9 and TRBJ2-1; tentative D call: TRBD2 (6 bases). The V end was cut by 0 bases, the J end by 8 bases, with 24 bases between. CDR1 and CDR2 (germline): SGDLS, YYNGEE. This CDR3 is built from 18 residues. The CDR3: CASSVGPPRGGMTHEQFF. DNA of the CDR3: TGTGCCAGCAGCGTAGGTCCCCCCCGCGGCGGGATGACGCATGAGCAGTTCTTC.

The J gene is TRBJ2-3, the V gene TRBV30, with D perhaps matching TRBD2 (5 bases). Per the germline V gene, CDR1 is GTSNPN and CDR2 is SVGIG (reference sequence). The CDR3 length is 14 residues. V lost 5 bases to trimming and J lost 7 bases, with 19 bases between them. In DNA, the CDR3 is TGTGCCTGGGCGGGTTTCTCAACGGGCTATACGCAGTATTTT. It translates to CAWAGFSTGYTQYF. The variable domain in full, completed from reference TRBV30 and TRBJ2-3, reads SQTIHQWPATLVQPVGSPLSLECTVEGTSNPNLYWYRQAAGRGLQLLFYSVGIGQISSEVPQNLSASRPQDRQFILSSKKLLLSDSGFYLCAWAGFSTGYTQYFGPGTRLTVL.